The following is a T cell receptor beta chain sequence with its context. As yet, its antigen is unknown. The length of the CDR3 is 15 residues. CDR1 is SGHRS, CDR2 YFSETQ, per germline. V dropped 1 base and J dropped 5 bases, with 12 bases sitting between them. Profiling relied on immunoSEQ multiplex PCR, and the TCRdb table lists in-frame clones only, not all of them. The sample has roughly 16,000 clones, roughly 90% seen once. The data derive from a study of chemoradiotherapy in HPV16-positive cancers. Study observations and caveats: HPV-specific T cells were functionally defined from only a couple of HPV16-positive patients.

The TCR originated in a human donor with HPV-associated anogenital cancer. The rearrangement links TRBV5-1 to TRBJ2-2, with D possibly being TRBD1 (7 bases). The sample was blood, taken from a patient who underwent chemoradiotherapy. Here the CDR3 reads CASSLTAGGTGELFF. CDR3 DNA sequence: TGCGCCAGCAGCTTGACGGCAGGGGGGACCGGGGAGCTGTTTTTT.